The text below deals with one T cell receptor (beta chain). The CDR3 is 14 amino acids. Germline CDR1 MNHEY, CDR2 SVGAGI. The V and J ends lost 6 bases and 5 bases, in that order; junction bases with no gene match: 6. This entry is derived from a study of blood T cell repertoires in COVID-19. Measured with immunoSEQ multiplex PCR; TCRdb has only the in-frame clones, and not every one. The sample has over 50,000 clones, roughly 86% seen once. The chain uses TRBV6-5 and TRBJ1-1, with 10 bases lining up with TRBD1. The receptor comes from a man between 70 and 80 years old with active COVID-19. The specimen was peripheral blood. CDR3 nucleotides: TGTGCCAGCAGGGCGGACAGGGGGGTGACTGAAGCTTTCTTT. The encoded protein is CASRADRGVTEAFF.